The 10 T cell receptor beta chains below all came from one sample that was sequenced in a study of shared clonotypes between healthy human individuals (dated by TCRdb to 2018 to 2020). Library preparation employed the immunoSEQ multiplex PCR assay. This immuneACCESS table, as held by TCRdb, lists in-frame sequences with V and J called but not all clones. Of the missing ones, under half trace to an unresolved V gene in checked studies; the others have no known cause. This sample gives about 690,000 clones in total; roughly 88% of them show up just once. Of the sample, 34% falls within the top ten clones. The specimen sequenced was memory CD8+ T cells from PBMCs. The cell subset or site label for this specimen denotes: CD45RO+ cells pooled with CCR7-negative TemRA cells. All receptors derive from a man younger than 30 in good health. Some clones in this sample may be carry-over from other donors' samples.

The genes are TRBV6-1 and TRBJ1-5; 7 nucleotides line up with TRBD1. Per germline, CDR1 MNHNS and CDR2 SASEGT. This CDR3 is built from 15 residues. With 7 bases clipped from V and 2 bases from J, the junction kept 8 bases outside the gene matches. The CDR3 DNA reads as TGTGCCAGCATCGCTTATACAGGGGGCAATCAGCCCCAGCATTTT. As protein: CASIAYTGGNQPQHF.

V usage is TRBV7-9 and J usage is TRBJ2-2; 7 nucleotides match TRBD2. The trim removed 4 bases at V and 4 bases at J, leaving 0 bases unmatched. CDR1 is SEHNR, CDR2 FQNEAQ, per germline (reference sequence). The CDR3 is 13 amino acids. Written as DNA, the CDR3 is TGTGCCAGCAGCTCGGGAGGCACCGGGGAGCTGTTTTTT. Its protein is CASSSGGTGELFF.

This clone was observed once. This chain links TRBV7-9 with TRBJ2-2; 11 bases are a match to TRBD2. J lost 3 bases, V lost 5 bases, and 8 bases had no gene match. Looked up from germline, CDR1 is SEHNR and CDR2 is FQNEAQ (reference sequence). This CDR3 is 17 amino acids long. CDR3 protein: CASSASGTSGYTGELFF. CDR3 bases: TGTGCCAGCAGCGCATCCGGGACTAGCGGATACACCGGGGAGCTGTTTTTT. Together with reference TRBV7-9 and TRBJ2-2, the CDR3 gives the full variable domain: DTGVSQNPRHKITKRGQNVTFRCDPISEHNRLYWYRQTLGQGPEFLTYFQNEAQLEKSRLLSDRFSAERPKGSFSTLEIQRTEQGDSAMYLCASSASGTSGYTGELFFGEGSRLTVL.

The chain combines TRBV27 with TRBJ2-5; TRBD2 matches 7 bases. The CDR3 is 13 amino acids. The germline CDR1 and CDR2 sequences are MNHEY and SMNVEV (reference sequence). Trimming at V came to 2 bases and at J to 3 bases, leaving 0 bases not matched to a gene. The CDR3 loop reads CASSLGGEETQYF. The CDR3, as DNA: TGTGCCAGCAGTTTAGGGGGGGAAGAGACCCAGTACTTC.

The CDR3 DNA reads as TGTGCCAGCGAACAAGACAATGAGCAGTTCTTC. Translated: CASEQDNEQFF. This rearrangement joins TRBV19 to TRBJ2-1; D remains ambiguous. Trimming pared 9 bases from V and 5 bases from J, leaving 8 bases between. The CDR3 has 11 amino acids. Germline values: CDR1 LNHDA, CDR2 SQIVND (reference sequence).

This clone was seen a single time. This chain connects TRBV28 to TRBJ1-2; TRBD1 matches at 7 bases. The length of the CDR3 is 15 residues. The ends lost 4 bases at V and 0 bases at J; junction bases unmatched: 5. Germline CDR1 is MDHEN and CDR2 is SYDVKM. CDR3 loop: CASSWDSVPNYGYTF. DNA of the CDR3: TGTGCCAGCAGTTGGGACAGTGTACCTAACTATGGCTACACCTTC.

CDR3 protein: CASSQTSGRGNEQFF. The CDR3 DNA follows: TGTGCCAGCAGCCAAACTAGCGGGAGGGGTAATGAGCAGTTCTTC. The V call is TRBV7-6, the J call TRBJ2-1, with 13 positions matching TRBD2. In germline, CDR1 is SGHVS, CDR2 FNYEAQ. The length of the CDR3 is 15 residues. After removal of 5 bases from V and 7 bases from J, the junction contained 5 bases not matched to a gene.

The gene calls are TRBV10-3 and TRBJ2-1, with 9 positions matching TRBD1. The germline CDR1 and CDR2 sequences are ENHRY and SYGVKD. The ends lost 0 bases at V and 10 bases at J; junction bases unmatched: 7. This CDR3 has 15 residues. The CDR3 bases are TGTGCCATCAGTGAGTCGGGGACAGGGTTCAGAGAGCAGTTCTTC. It encodes CAISESGTGFREQFF.

The V gene is TRBV14, the J gene TRBJ2-5; 7 nucleotides match TRBD2. CDR3 length: 16 residues. After removal of 2 bases from V and 2 bases from J, the junction contained 8 bases not matched to a gene. Germline V gene lookup returns CDR1 SGHDN and CDR2 FVKESK. CDR3: CASSQLGGSEQETQYF. CDR3 DNA sequence: TGTGCCAGCAGCCAATTAGGCGGGAGTGAACAAGAGACCCAGTACTTC.

The chain recombines TRBV28 with TRBJ2-5; D is unclear. The CDR3 length is 16 residues. CDR1 is MDHEN and CDR2 is SYDVKM in the germline V gene. V was shortened by 5 bases and J by 1 base, with 17 bases between the two germline ends. In nucleotides, the CDR3 is TGTGCCAGCAGTCTCCCTCGGGCAGGCATCCAAGAGACCCAGTACTTC. Its translation: CASSLPRAGIQETQYF.